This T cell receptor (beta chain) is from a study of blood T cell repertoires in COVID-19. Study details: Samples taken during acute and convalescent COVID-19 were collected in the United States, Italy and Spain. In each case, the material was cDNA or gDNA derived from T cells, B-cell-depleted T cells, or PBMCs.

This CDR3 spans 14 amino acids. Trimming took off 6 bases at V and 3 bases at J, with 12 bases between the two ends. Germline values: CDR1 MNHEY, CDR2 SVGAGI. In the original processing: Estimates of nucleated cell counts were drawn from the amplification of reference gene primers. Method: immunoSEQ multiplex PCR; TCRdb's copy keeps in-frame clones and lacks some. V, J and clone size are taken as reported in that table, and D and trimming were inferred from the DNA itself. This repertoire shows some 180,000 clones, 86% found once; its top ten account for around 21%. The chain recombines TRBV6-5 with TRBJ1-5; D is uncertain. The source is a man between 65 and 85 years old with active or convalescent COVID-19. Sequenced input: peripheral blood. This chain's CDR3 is CASRTKGVNQPQHF. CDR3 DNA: TGTGCCAGCAGGACGAAGGGAGTCAATCAGCCCCAGCATTTT.